The next 28 T cell receptor beta chains were all read from a single sample in a study of neurological immune-mediated disorders (dated by TCRdb to between 2017 and 2020). Library generation was performed with 5' RACE. The listed sequencing device is Illumina HiSeq 2500. TCRdb's own reprocessing of the public reads used fastp at Q25 and MiXCR and kept productive beta chains. Rows merge per CDR3 protein into single entries with the most common DNA and genes. The sample table lists fewer than 85,000 distinct CDR3 sequences, about 5.1% of them with a count of one. The ten largest account for roughly 2% of the sample. The sample consisted of PBMCs. The receptors come from an older woman with multiple sclerosis.

This clonotype was observed many times. V usage is TRBV6-5 and J usage is TRBJ1-2; D call uncertain. Looked up from germline, CDR1 is MNHEY and CDR2 is SVGAGI. Trimming removed 4 bases at V and 6 bases at J, with 12 bases between. The CDR3 loop spans 13 amino acids. CDR3 protein: CASSSPWADGYTF. Written as DNA, the CDR3 is TGTGCCAGCAGTTCCCCTTGGGCCGATGGCTACACCTTC.

This clonotype was observed at least ten times. This chain joins TRBV6-5 and TRBJ1-1; D may be TRBD1 (5 bases). Trimming shortened V by 7 bases and J by 1 base, and 10 bases separated the two germline ends. Germline V gene data show CDR1 as MNHEY and CDR2 as SVGAGI. CDR3 length: 13 residues. DNA for the CDR3: TGTGCCAGCATAAAGGGGAGGAACACTGAAGCTTTCTTT. This encodes CASIKGRNTEAFF.

This clonotype showed up many times. The chain has TRBV12-3 or TRBV12-4 and TRBJ1-6; tentative D call: TRBD1 (6 bases). The V and J ends lost 9 bases and 0 bases respectively, with 12 bases between them. The CDR3 has 15 residues. The CDR3 loop is CASRQAVSYNSPLHF. In DNA, the CDR3 is TGTGCCAGTAGACAGGCGGTCTCCTATAATTCACCCCTCCACTTT.

In its sample, this clonotype was seen many times. The chain has TRBV12-3 or TRBV12-4 and TRBJ2-2; maybe TRBD2 (5 bases). The CDR3 loop spans 13 amino acids. With 1 base removed from V and 6 bases from J, the gap between germline ends came to 6 bases. CDR3 loop: CASSLVEAGELFF. Written as DNA, the CDR3 is TGTGCCAGCAGTTTAGTGGAGGCCGGGGAGCTGTTTTTT.

This clonotype showed up just a few times. The V gene is TRBV6-5, the J gene TRBJ2-7; the match to TRBD1 covers 9 bases. Germline V gene lookup returns CDR1 MNHEY and CDR2 SVGAGI. V shed 5 bases, J shed 3 bases, and the junction held 8 bases outside the gene matches. The CDR3 loop spans 15 amino acids. DNA of the CDR3: TGTGCCAGCAGTCCAAGGGACAGGGTAAGCTACGAGCAGTACTTC. Translation gives CASSPRDRVSYEQYF.

This clonotype was recorded at least ten times. The V gene is TRBV18, the J gene TRBJ2-1; D is unclear. The CDR3 has 13 residues. CDR1 is KGHSH and CDR2 is LQKENI in the germline V gene. The V gene lost 1 base and the J gene lost 6 bases, with 7 bases spanning the gap. Written as DNA, the CDR3 is TGTGCCAGCTCACCACAGTCGACCAATGAGCAGTTCTTC. Translated: CASSPQSTNEQFF.

V is TRBV6-6 and J is TRBJ1-1, with D unresolved. The CDR3 has 14 amino acids. Trimming shortened V by 6 bases and J by 1 base, and 12 bases separated the two germline ends. The germline V gene encodes CDR1 MNHNY and CDR2 SVGAGI (reference sequence). CDR3: CASRTGPPNTEAFF. The DNA for the CDR3 is TGTGCCAGCAGGACCGGGCCCCCGAACACTGAAGCTTTCTTT.

This clonotype showed up many times. The chain links TRBV7-2 to TRBJ2-7, with D maybe TRBD1 (6 bases). Germline assignment: CDR1 SGHTA and CDR2 FQGNSA. CDR3 size: 13 residues. V shed 3 bases and J shed 1 base, with 7 bases lying between them. CDR3 nucleotide sequence: TGTGCCAGCAGCTTTACAGGGTCCTACGAGCAGTACTTC. Its translation: CASSFTGSYEQYF.

This clonotype was seen repeatedly, ten times or more. V usage is TRBV3-1 and J usage is TRBJ2-1; D remains unclear. Germline assignment: CDR1 LGHDT and CDR2 YNNKEL (reference sequence). The CDR3 consists of 13 residues. V lost 1 base, J lost 10 bases, and 11 bases lay in between. CDR3 amino acids: CASSQVTKQEQFF. In DNA form, the CDR3 reads TGTGCCAGCAGCCAAGTTACCAAGCAGGAGCAGTTCTTC.

In its sample, this clonotype was seen many times. The chain employs TRBV20-1 and TRBJ2-5; no definite D call. Trimming shortened V by 0 bases and J by 2 bases, and 7 bases separated the two germline ends. This CDR3 comprises 13 residues. CDR1 and CDR2 (germline): DFQATT, SNEGSKA (reference sequence). The CDR3 DNA sequence: TGCAGTGCTAGAGATAGATTACAAGAGACCCAGTACTTC. Translating it yields CSARDRLQETQYF.

This clonotype was seen a handful of times. V gene TRBV20-1 combines with J gene TRBJ2-1; 8 bases map to TRBD2. The CDR3 totals 14 residues. Per germline, CDR1 DFQATT and CDR2 SNEGSKA (reference sequence). Losses at the gene ends were 0 bases for V and 9 bases for J; bases not matched to a gene: 7. CDR3 DNA: TGCAGTGCTAGAGACGGGGGGGGGATTGGTGAGCAGTTCTTC. It is translated as CSARDGGGIGEQFF.

The J gene is TRBJ2-3, the V gene TRBV6-5, with D possibly TRBD2 on 5 matching bases. V was clipped by 4 bases and J by 2 bases, with 7 bases between them. CDR3 length equals 13 residues. CDR1 and CDR2 (germline): MNHEY, SVGAGI. As DNA, the CDR3 is TGTGCCAGCAGTTCGGGAACCACAGATACGCAGTATTTT. Protein: CASSSGTTDTQYF.

This clonotype showed up just a few times. J is TRBJ1-2 and V is TRBV6-1; 11 bases match TRBD1. V shed 6 bases and J 7 bases; nucleotides not matched to a gene: 7. The germline V gene has CDR1 MNHNS and CDR2 SASEGT. The CDR3 runs 14 residues. The CDR3, as DNA: TGTGCCAGCAGCCCGGGACAGGGGGACAGTGGCTACACCTTC. Its translation: CASSPGQGDSGYTF.

This clonotype was detected many times. The chain recombines TRBV7-2 with TRBJ2-5, with unresolved D. In germline, CDR1 is SGHTA, CDR2 FQGNSA. The CDR3 loop spans 12 amino acids. With 2 bases removed from V and 5 bases from J, the gap between germline ends came to 6 bases. The DNA for the CDR3 is TGTGCCAGCAGCTTAAATTCCGAGACCCAGTACTTC. Its translation is CASSLNSETQYF.

This clonotype was detected many times. The V call is TRBV12-3 or TRBV12-4, the J call TRBJ2-2; 10 bases match TRBD2. The CDR3 totals 13 residues. J was trimmed by 5 bases and V by 7 bases; bases with no gene match: 1. The CDR3 nucleotides read TGTGCCAGCAAACTAGCGGGAACCGGGGAGCTGTTTTTT. This gives the protein CASKLAGTGELFF.

In this sample, this clonotype turned up many times. The chain has TRBV15 and TRBJ1-1, with D maybe TRBD1 (6 bases). The germline CDR1 and CDR2 sequences are LNHNV and YYDKDF (reference sequence). V lost 5 bases and J 4 bases, leaving 11 bases between the germline ends. The CDR3 runs 13 residues. The CDR3 DNA reads as TGTGCCACCAGCTCTAGGGGGGGCACTGAAGCTTTCTTT. Its protein product is CATSSRGGTEAFF.

Ten or more counts support this clonotype. The rearrangement links TRBV5-1 to TRBJ2-5; D unresolved. Trimming removed 0 bases at V and 5 bases at J, with 14 bases between. The CDR3 sequence is 15 residues long. Looked up from germline, CDR1 is SGHRS and CDR2 is YFSETQ. The CDR3 nucleotides are TGCGCCAGCAGCTTGGGAGTCGGTAGCTTGGAGACCCAGTACTTC. The encoded protein is CASSLGVGSLETQYF.

This clonotype was recorded at least ten times. V is TRBV24-1 and J is TRBJ2-1; 9 positions agree with TRBD2. The germline CDR1 and CDR2 sequences are KGHDR and SFDVKD. V lost 1 base, J lost 8 bases, and 8 bases stayed unmatched. This CDR3 comprises 16 residues. CDR3 sequence reads: CATSDFTSGRQDEQFF. In nucleotides, the CDR3 is TGTGCCACCAGTGATTTTACTAGCGGGCGTCAGGATGAGCAGTTCTTC.

In its sample, this clonotype was seen many times. The chain couples TRBV10-3 to TRBJ1-2; 11 bases fit TRBD1. This CDR3 is built from 14 residues. V lost 10 bases to trimming and J lost 6 bases; unmatched junction nucleotides: 10. CDR1 ENHRY and CDR2 SYGVKD come from the germline V gene. CDR3 nucleotide sequence: TGTGCCAACTCACGGACAGGGGGCGAAGATGGCTACACCTTC. This encodes CANSRTGGEDGYTF.

There are many counts of this clonotype. This sequence joins TRBV11-2 and TRBJ2-4; 12 bases align to TRBD2. V lost 4 bases and J lost 1; bases outside the gene matches: 8. This CDR3 comprises 18 residues. Germline V lookup: CDR1 SGHAT, CDR2 FQNNGV. CDR3 DNA: TGTGCCAGCAGCTCTAGCGGGAGGGCCGAACGGGCCAAAAACATTCAGTACTTC. The encoded protein is CASSSSGRAERAKNIQYF.

This clonotype was seen ten or more times. The V gene is TRBV7-9, the J gene TRBJ2-2; D is ambiguous. CDR1 is SEHNR, CDR2 FQNEAQ, per germline (reference sequence). Deletions cut 4 bases from V and 1 base from J, with 7 bases between. The CDR3 extends over 14 amino acids. The CDR3 reads CASSSVLNTGELFF. DNA of the CDR3: TGTGCCAGCAGCTCCGTGTTGAACACCGGGGAGCTGTTTTTT.

There are many counts of this clonotype. The chain couples TRBV20-1 to TRBJ1-2; TRBD1 matches 8 bases. CDR1 DFQATT and CDR2 SNEGSKA come from the germline V gene (reference sequence). Trimming took 0 bases from V and 7 from J; bases not matched to a gene: 4. The CDR3 consists of 13 residues. The CDR3 loop reads CSARDGQGRGYTF. The CDR3 nucleotides read TGCAGTGCTAGAGATGGACAGGGTCGTGGCTACACCTTC.

This clonotype has ten or more counts. The V call is TRBV7-2, the J call TRBJ1-3; D unresolved. The germline V and J ends were trimmed by 5 bases and 8 bases, with 13 bases remaining between them. Per the germline V gene, CDR1 is SGHTA and CDR2 is FQGNSA. This CDR3 contains 13 residues. This CDR3 reads CASSLLIVDTIYF. CDR3 DNA: TGTGCCAGCAGCCTCCTAATAGTGGACACCATATATTTT.

This clonotype was seen at least ten times. The chain recombines TRBV24-1 with TRBJ1-2, with D unclear. V lost 4 bases to trimming and J lost 2 bases, with 1 base between them. Germline-derived CDR1 and CDR2 are KGHDR and SFDVKD. This CDR3 comprises 11 residues. The CDR3 DNA reads as TGTGCCACCAGTGACAACTATGGCTACACCTTC. This codes for CATSDNYGYTF.

This clonotype showed up many times. V is TRBV12-3 or TRBV12-4 and J is TRBJ1-4; 8 bases match TRBD1. The CDR3 totals 13 residues. Losses at the gene ends were 5 bases for V and 8 bases for J; bases not matched to a gene: 4. The CDR3 nucleotides read TGTGCCAGCAGTCTGGACAGGGCCGAAAAACTGTTTTTT. This encodes CASSLDRAEKLFF.

This clonotype was observed a handful of times. This chain joins TRBV5-1 and TRBJ2-5, with D unresolved. This CDR3 has 14 residues. Germline lookup yields CDR1 SGHRS and CDR2 YFSETQ. V was trimmed by 0 bases and J by 3 bases, leaving 9 bases between them. CDR3 nucleotide sequence: TGCGCCAGCAGCTTGGGCAGGCAAAAAGAGACCCAGTACTTC. This sequence encodes CASSLGRQKETQYF.

This clonotype was observed at least ten times. The genes are TRBV7-8 and TRBJ2-3; possibly TRBD2 for D (5 bases). The ends were cut back, 2 bases at V and 2 bases at J, with 26 bases in the middle. The germline V gene has CDR1 SGHVS and CDR2 FQNEAQ. The CDR3 runs 20 residues. CDR3 in DNA: TGTGCCAGCAGCTTAAAAGCTACGGGAAGGGCCCTCACTTCCACAGATACGCAGTATTTT. Translation: CASSLKATGRALTSTDTQYF.

This clonotype showed up many times. The CDR3 loop is CASSFRVKTGELFF. Here the CDR3 DNA reads TGTGCCAGCAGCTTCAGAGTGAAGACCGGGGAGCTGTTTTTT. The chain has TRBV5-6 and TRBJ2-2; D is ambiguous. This CDR3 contains 14 residues. Germline CDR1 and CDR2: SGHDT and YYEEEE. The germline V and J ends were trimmed by 2 bases and 5 bases, with 10 bases remaining between them.